This entry lists 27 T cell receptor beta chains sequenced from one sample in a study of T-cell memory formation after mild COVID-19 (dated by TCRdb to the early 2020s). Library generation was performed with 5' RACE. The data were produced on an Illumina NovaSeq 6000. TCRdb's own reprocessing of the public reads used fastp at Q25 and MiXCR and kept productive beta chains. Under each unique CDR3 protein, matching rows form one entry showing the most common genes and DNA. This sample lists fewer than 400,000 distinct CDR3 sequences; approximately 15% were detected once. The top ten clonotypes cover 20% to 25% of the sample. Sequencing input: PBMCs or a T cell subset sorted from them (not recorded which). Receptors originate from a man between 18 and 29 years old who had mild COVID-19 (a few samples of this study predate the infection). The sample titles of this study are shuffled in the database, so cell type and time point are left out; the donor was told from shared clones.

The gene calls are TRBV24-1 and TRBJ1-4; D gene uncertain. CDR3 length: 18 amino acids. Per the germline V gene, CDR1 is KGHDR and CDR2 is SFDVKD. V lost 4 bases to trimming and J lost 5 bases, with 22 bases between them. The CDR3: CATSDPSLSTRPNEKLFF. In DNA, the CDR3 is TGTGCCACCAGTGACCCATCTCTCTCGACGAGGCCCAATGAAAAACTGTTTTTT.

This clonotype showed up just a few times. The chain has TRBV27 and TRBJ2-5; D may be TRBD2 (7 bases). Trimming took 1 base from V and 4 from J, leaving 13 bases between them. The V gene's germline CDR1 is MNHEY and CDR2 SMNVEV (reference sequence). The CDR3 sequence is 15 residues long. CDR3 protein: CASSLLRGPGETQYF. As DNA, the CDR3 is TGTGCCAGCAGTTTATTGCGGGGGCCGGGAGAGACCCAGTACTTC.

Ten or more counts support this clonotype. The chain uses TRBV7-9 and TRBJ1-4; unclear D gene. CDR1 and CDR2 (germline): SEHNR, FQNEAQ (reference sequence). Trimming took 0 bases from V and 6 from J, leaving 11 bases between them. The CDR3 is 15 amino acids. The CDR3 is CASSLAIAGYEKLFF. As DNA, the CDR3 is TGTGCCAGCAGCTTAGCAATTGCAGGATATGAAAAACTGTTTTTT.

The chain uses TRBV10-3 and TRBJ2-3, with D uncertain. CDR3 length equals 15 residues. Trimming cost V 2 bases and J 0 bases, with 9 bases left between them. CDR1 and CDR2 from the germline V gene are ENHRY and SYGVKD. The CDR3 sequence: CAISEREPSTDTQYF. CDR3 in DNA: TGTGCCATCAGTGAGAGAGAACCAAGCACAGATACGCAGTATTTT.

This clonotype appeared a few times. This chain uses TRBV6-2 or TRBV6-3 with TRBJ1-2, with no clear D. The CDR3 runs to 14 residues. V shed 2 bases and J shed 5 bases, with 12 bases lying between them. The germline V gene has CDR1 MNHEY and CDR2 SVGEGT. The CDR3 spells CASSYPWKTYGYTF. The CDR3 DNA reads as TGTGCCAGCAGTTACCCCTGGAAGACTTATGGCTACACCTTC.

The rearrangement joins TRBV15 to TRBJ2-1; D might be TRBD2 (6 bases). Looked up from germline, CDR1 is LNHNV and CDR2 is YYDKDF (reference sequence). V gave up 3 bases and J gave up 5 bases, with 11 bases separating them. The CDR3 runs to 14 residues. This chain's CDR3 is CATSRTDYHNEQFF. In DNA form, the CDR3 reads TGTGCCACCAGCAGGACGGACTACCACAATGAGCAGTTCTTC.

Only a few counts were recorded for this clonotype. The chain couples TRBV29-1 to TRBJ1-1; D uncertain. V was shortened by 6 bases and J by 2 bases, with 16 bases between the two germline ends. This CDR3 comprises 14 residues. CDR1 and CDR2 (germline): SQVTM, ANQGSEA. The DNA of the CDR3 is TGCAGCGTCGTACCTCTTTATGGTAACACTGAAGCTTTCTTT. Its protein is CSVVPLYGNTEAFF.

This sequence joins TRBV21-1 and TRBJ1-3; TRBD1 was called by the table and not checked on the DNA. TRBV21-1 corresponds to a pseudogene. The length of the CDR3 is 15 residues. CDR3 in DNA: TGTGCCAGCAGCAAAGATGTCCTCTCTGGAAACACCATATATTTT. It yields the protein CASSKDVLSGNTIYF.

This clonotype was recorded a few times. J is TRBJ1-1 and V is TRBV29-1; 11 bases line up with TRBD1. The CDR3 has 13 amino acids. The V gene's germline CDR1 is SQVTM and CDR2 ANQGSEA. Trimming took 7 bases from V and 7 from J; bases not matched to a gene: 8. The CDR3 sequence: CSALGGQGVEAFF. The CDR3 coding sequence is TGCAGCGCACTTGGGGGACAGGGGGTTGAAGCTTTCTTT. The full variable domain, with the rest looked up from reference TRBV29-1 and TRBJ1-1, is SAVISQKPSRDICQRGTSLTIQCQVDSQVTMMFWYRQQPGQSLTLIATANQGSEATYESGFVIDKFPISRPNLTFSTLTVSNMSPEDSSIYLCSALGGQGVEAFFGQGTRLTVV.

The chain combines TRBV7-3 with TRBJ2-3; 8 bases map to TRBD2. CDR1 is SGHTA, CDR2 FQGTGA, per germline. The CDR3 runs 15 residues. V lost 5 bases and J lost 4; bases outside the gene matches: 8. CDR3 loop: CASSPPGGPPDTQYF. CDR3 nucleotides: TGTGCCAGCAGCCCCCCGGGGGGGCCCCCAGATACGCAGTATTTT.

The chain has TRBV6-1 and TRBJ1-4, with D maybe TRBD1 (5 bases). This CDR3 is built from 20 residues. The germline V and J ends were trimmed by 0 bases and 7 bases, with 27 bases remaining between them. Germline V gene lookup returns CDR1 MNHNS and CDR2 SASEGT. This chain's CDR3 is CASSEADSLGSFILGEKLFF. The CDR3 nucleotides are TGTGCCAGCAGTGAAGCTGACAGTTTAGGCTCCTTCATTCTAGGTGAAAAACTGTTTTTT.

This chain links TRBV29-1 with TRBJ2-5; TRBD2 is a possible D gene (6 bases). Germline V lookup: CDR1 SQVTM, CDR2 ANQGSEA. V shed 6 bases and J shed 0 bases, with 14 bases lying between them. The CDR3 totals 14 residues. The CDR3 DNA reads as TGCAGCGTGCGGGGCAGGCAGAACCAAGAGACCCAGTACTTC. Encoded protein: CSVRGRQNQETQYF.

The V call is TRBV4-3, the J call TRBJ2-3, with D perhaps TRBD2 (7 bases). Germline loops: CDR1 LGHNA, CDR2 YSLEER. With 0 bases removed from V and 5 bases from J, the gap between germline ends came to 15 bases. This CDR3 region has 16 residues. The CDR3 bases are TGCGCCAGCAGCCAAGAAGGGGGGGGGTTCGGAGATACGCAGTATTTT. It codes for CASSQEGGGFGDTQYF.

The chain links TRBV7-2 to TRBJ1-2, with 7 bases identical to TRBD1. The junction had 6 bases not matched to a gene; V was cut back by 0 bases and J by 5 bases. Germline V gene lookup returns CDR1 SGHTA and CDR2 FQGNSA. This CDR3 comprises 15 residues. The CDR3 coding sequence is TGTGCCAGCAGCTTAGCCGTGACAGGGCGGTATGGCTACACCTTC. Residues: CASSLAVTGRYGYTF.

This rearrangement joins TRBV7-2 to TRBJ2-3, with TRBD2 matching 7 bases. There are 15 residues in the CDR3. V was clipped by 7 bases and J by 2 bases; unmatched bases: 9. Germline CDR1 SGHTA, CDR2 FQGNSA. The CDR3, as DNA: TGTGCCAGCACCCAGCGGGGACTTAACACAGATACGCAGTATTTT. The encoded protein is CASTQRGLNTDTQYF.

This clonotype was observed a few times. This chain connects TRBV4-3 to TRBJ2-5, with D perhaps TRBD1 (5 bases). CDR3 length equals 15 residues. The V gene's germline CDR1 is LGHNA and CDR2 YSLEER. Trimming pared 4 bases from V and 4 bases from J, leaving 16 bases between. CDR3 region: CASSRSSSRVETQYF. The CDR3 coding sequence is TGCGCCAGCAGCCGGAGCTCGAGCAGGGTAGAGACCCAGTACTTC.

This clonotype came up a few times. This chain links TRBV7-9 with TRBJ1-3; 7 bases align to TRBD1. V trimming: 6 bases; J trimming: 1 base; junction bases outside the gene matches: 3. The CDR3 runs to 14 residues. Germline V gene lookup returns CDR1 SEHNR and CDR2 FQNEAQ (reference sequence). The CDR3, as DNA: TGTGCCAGCAGGACAGGGTTTTCTGGAAACACCATATATTTT. Protein product: CASRTGFSGNTIYF.

The V gene is TRBV10-3, the J gene TRBJ2-7; no definite D call. This CDR3 region has 13 residues. Germline values: CDR1 ENHRY, CDR2 SYGVKD. V was clipped by 8 bases and J by 7 bases, with 18 bases between them. The CDR3, as DNA: TGTGCCATCCGCCCCGCGACGGGTGGGGAGCAGTACGTC. This gives the protein CAIRPATGGEQYV.

This chain connects TRBV29-1 to TRBJ2-2; D is perhaps TRBD1 (6 bases). CDR3 length: 13 residues. CDR1 SQVTM and CDR2 ANQGSEA come from the germline V gene. V lost 7 bases and J 3 bases, leaving 12 bases between the germline ends. CDR3 nucleotides: TGCAGCGGCCAGGGGTCGGACACCGGGGAGCTGTTTTTT. Protein sequence: CSGQGSDTGELFF.

The chain links TRBV2 to TRBJ1-5; D is perhaps TRBD1 (5 bases). The CDR3 consists of 14 residues. Germline V gives CDR1 SNHLY, CDR2 FYNNEI. Trimming left V 4 bases short and J 5 bases short, with 12 bases between. Here the CDR3 reads CASSGGREDQPQHF. CDR3 in DNA: TGTGCCAGCAGTGGGGGCAGGGAGGATCAGCCCCAGCATTTT.

The sample holds a few counts of this clonotype. The V and J genes are TRBV24-1 and TRBJ2-5; TRBD2 agrees at 12 bases. After removal of 4 bases from V and 5 bases from J, the junction contained 10 bases not matched to a gene. CDR1 is KGHDR and CDR2 is SFDVKD in the germline V gene. The CDR3 runs to 17 residues. The CDR3 sequence is CATSDSGLAGSAETQYF. The DNA for the CDR3 is TGTGCCACCAGTGACTCGGGACTAGCGGGTAGCGCGGAGACCCAGTACTTC.

This clonotype occurred a few times. The chain is built from TRBV29-1 and TRBJ1-1; 9 bases align to TRBD1. After removal of 5 bases from V and 5 bases from J, the junction contained 9 bases not matched to a gene. Germline lookup yields CDR1 SQVTM and CDR2 ANQGSEA. The CDR3 covers 14 residues. The CDR3 DNA follows: TGCAGCGTTCATCGACAGGGGGTCCCAACTGAAGCTTTCTTT. Amino acid sequence: CSVHRQGVPTEAFF.

This clonotype was seen more than once but under ten times. The rearrangement joins TRBV5-1 to TRBJ2-5; D is perhaps TRBD1 (6 bases). This CDR3 has 13 residues. V was clipped by 4 bases and J by 5 bases, with 12 bases between them. From germline, CDR1 is SGHRS and CDR2 YFSETQ. The CDR3 sequence: CASSDQGLETQYF. The CDR3 DNA reads as TGCGCCAGCAGCGACCAGGGGCTGGAGACCCAGTACTTC.

This clonotype was seen a few times. The rearrangement uses TRBV7-2 and TRBJ2-1; no clear D gene. Germline CDR1 reads SGHTA; CDR2 reads FQGNSA. This CDR3 is 14 amino acids long. Trimming removed 0 bases at V and 6 bases at J, with 9 bases between. CDR3 DNA: TGTGCCAGCAGCTTAGCGCGACTGCCCAATGAGCAGTTCTTC. Its translation is CASSLARLPNEQFF.

This clonotype showed up just a few times. The chain carries TRBV3-1 and TRBJ1-2; D not certain. The V gene's germline CDR1 is LGHDT and CDR2 YNNKEL (reference sequence). V was trimmed by 8 bases and J by 4 bases, leaving 17 bases between them. CDR3 length: 14 amino acids. CDR3 in DNA: TGTGCCAGCTCGGGCCGGGATGGCTTCTATGGCTACACCTTC. This translates into CASSGRDGFYGYTF.

This clonotype was detected only a few times. This sequence joins TRBV25-1 and TRBJ2-4; the D is unclear. The germline V gene has CDR1 MGHDK and CDR2 SYGVNS. Trimming removed 4 bases at V and 4 bases at J, with 2 bases between. The CDR3 is 11 amino acids. CDR3 bases: TGTGCCAGCAGTGTGAAAAACATTCAGTACTTC. It translates to CASSVKNIQYF.

This chain connects TRBV29-1 to TRBJ2-7, with TRBD2 matching 10 bases. CDR1 is SQVTM and CDR2 is ANQGSEA in the germline V gene. This CDR3 comprises 15 residues. V lost 7 bases and J lost 0; bases outside the gene matches: 9. This CDR3 is CSAYERGGGSYEQYF. The CDR3 DNA reads TGCAGCGCATACGAGCGGGGGGGAGGCTCCTACGAGCAGTACTTC.